The entry that follows covers one T cell receptor beta chain sequence. Its cognate antigen is unknown. Two-round multiplex PCR on genomic DNA was the method by which TCR beta CDR3 was amplified. Primers were specific to each TRBV and TRBJ gene in first-round PCR. For its second round, the PCR relied on universal primers. TCRdb re-called the multiplex PCR reads through MiXCR, storing one row per CDR3 protein. This table holds about 51,000 distinct CDR3 sequences, about 37% found once. CDR1 is MNHNS and CDR2 is SASEGT in the germline V gene. This CDR3 spans 17 amino acids. Trimming took 10 bases from V and 1 from J, leaving 23 bases between them. This record comes from a study of prognosis after radiotherapy for stage I lung cancer. About the research overall: Stage I non-small cell lung cancer patients, who were enrolled in Nanjing, China, joined the cohort between early 2018 and early 2019. A few patients developed post-radiotherapy distant metastases at median about seven months; about 15 had no significant progression.

Findings of the study overall: In patients who developed distant metastases, Shannon entropy measured after stereotactic body radiation therapy was lower, and baseline Shannon entropy was not associated with metastases.

The receptor was isolated from a donor over 45 with non-small cell lung cancer. The V and J genes are TRBV6-1 and TRBJ2-1, with D possibly matching TRBD1 (7 bases). The source was PBMCs, collected before or after stereotactic body radiation therapy (not recorded which). CDR3 coding DNA: TGTGCCACTTCAACCGGAGGGGTACAGGGGTCCTACAATGAGCAGTTCTTC. Its translation is CATSTGGVQGSYNEQFF.